The clone carrying this T cell receptor beta chain was picked up a small number of times. The antigen is undetermined. The data were obtained in a study of blood T cells in healthy people across ages. Points from the study as a whole: Relative to aged donors, long-lived donors carried more naive CD4+ cells and displayed higher diversity.

Through a sample-barcoded 5' primer and a J-beta primer mix, a second PCR was run for roughly 7 to 12 cycles. Tagging of each cDNA molecule was performed by a template-switch adaptor with 12 random nucleotides. TCRdb itself ran the 5' RACE reads through MiXCR, one entry per CDR3 protein. The profile covers 1.5 million to 2 million distinct CDR3 sequences, with about 50% appearing a single time and 2.1% taken by the ten largest. The length of the CDR3 is 14 residues. V dropped 2 bases and J dropped 6; count of bases not matched to a gene: 5. Germline assignment: CDR1 MNHEY and CDR2 SMNVEV (reference sequence).

Sequencing input: blood. The chain combines TRBV27 with TRBJ1-2; 8 bases match TRBD1. This receptor was obtained from a middle-aged woman in good health. The CDR3 sequence: CASSLTRGRHGYTF. CDR3 in DNA: TGTGCCAGCAGTTTAACCAGGGGGCGGCATGGCTACACCTTC.